A selection of T cell receptor beta chains follows, all from one sample in a study of OX40 agonist ivuxolimab in advanced cancers. The repertoire was sequenced with immunoSEQ multiplex PCR; TCRdb's copy has only in-frame clones and lacks some. The sample carries around 70,000 clones, around 83% recorded once. Sequencing used CD4+ or CD8+ T cells sorted from blood, obtained in a trial of the OX40 agonist ivuxolimab. The receptors come from an adult with an advanced solid tumor such as melanoma, head and neck, liver or kidney cancer. The conserved cysteine and the conserved F or W are not part of the CDR3 here.

TRBV28	ASRLLKTGEQY
TRBV29-1	SVEGSVNGELF
TRBV28	ASSSRQGAYYGYT
TRBV7-2	ASSFLREYGQY
TRBV4-1	ASSQGAGRGPNYGYT
TRBV6-6	ASSRQGDNSPLH
TRBV18	ASSPTSGSTNTGELF
TRBV7-9	ASSLDAGGSETQY
TRBV19	ASSPFSGTPYEQY
TRBV5-8	ASSTGLAGVQETQY
TRBV27	ASSLRLAVGNEQF
TRBV6-6	ASQGGSNQPQH
TRBV7-2	ASSLSSKRDTQY
TRBV28	ASRVGTANYGYT
TRBV21-1	ASSITSGGPNEQF
TRBV6-6	ASSYSQSVAEAF
TRBV27	ASSLGAGVNTEAF
TRBV4-2	ASSKDDLDSLNTEAF
TRBV4-2	ASSQEQHLAYEQY
TRBV28	ASSLQLAAREQY
TRBV5-6	ASSSLMAYTGELF
TRBV9	ASSGGEAGASTDTQY
TRBV5-4	ASSLLNGRALSGELF
TRBV6-6	ASSYSNPANTEAF
TRBV19	ASSTHPGQGIAGANVLT
TRBV27	ASRVRGQGFSTNEKLF
TRBV28	ASSFSYNEQF
TRBV7-9	ASSSRGFNTEAF
TRBV7-2	ASSPEVAYEQY
TRBV5-4	ASSLDFANTEAF
TRBV5-1	ASRVDRAADTQY
TRBV27	ASSFSGMNTGELF
TRBV19	ASSGTDQFYGYT
TRBV5-4	ASSLGGSEYGYT
TRBV15	ATSRDRQTQETQY
TRBV7-2	ASSLRPGSYEQY
TRBV30	AWSRSTEQF
TRBV7-8	ASSLSGREWETQY
TRBV29-1	SVEGYNAAGGNNEQF
TRBV21-1	ASSPSDRQPQH
TRBV19	ASSIGTSGTYTSYNEQF
TRBV7-2	ASSLAGGIDTQY
TRBV6-6	STTRDRNTEAF
TRBV5-1	ASSPTLNYGYT
TRBV19	ASSIGPANTEAF
TRBV6-1	ASNVGLRGAF
TRBV1	TSSQIETGRREKLF
TRBV28	ASSLIGTANTEAF
TRBV6-5	ASSYSRLAPYNEQF
TRBV28	ASSSRQGASTDTQY